The next 10 T cell receptor beta chains were all read from a single sample in a study of blood T cells in healthy people across ages. PCR was performed a second time for about 6 to 12 cycles using a sample-barcoded 5' primer and a J-beta primer mix. TCRdb used MiXCR to reprocess the 5' RACE reads, holding one entry per CDR3 protein. The table lists hundreds of thousands of distinct CDR3 sequences, roughly 53% of them singletons, with approximately 37% in the top ten. The sample comprised blood. These receptors originate from a man between 60 and 75 years old in good health.

This clonotype was seen a few times. The J gene is TRBJ2-5, the V gene TRBV24-1; possible D gene TRBD1, 6 bases. CDR3 length equals 17 residues. Germline CDR1 and CDR2: KGHDR and SFDVKD. Trimming pared 1 base from V and 3 bases from J, leaving 17 bases between. CDR3: CATSDLRDKGAKETQYF. CDR3 coding DNA: TGTGCCACCAGTGATTTACGGGACAAAGGGGCAAAAGAGACCCAGTACTTC.

J is TRBJ2-1 and V is TRBV5-1; D possibly corresponds to TRBD2 (5 bases). Trimming took 0 bases from V and 7 from J, leaving 14 bases between them. The germline V gene has CDR1 SGHRS and CDR2 YFSETQ. CDR3 size: 15 residues. Here the CDR3 reads CASSLVAGSGNEQFF. The CDR3 DNA reads as TGCGCCAGCAGCTTGGTCGCGGGCTCGGGGAATGAGCAGTTCTTC.

The chain has TRBV12-3 or TRBV12-4 and TRBJ2-3; TRBD1 matches at 7 bases. CDR3 size: 14 residues. J gave up 4 bases and V 7 bases, and 8 bases lay outside the gene matches. The CDR3 DNA sequence: TGTGCCAGCATGAGAACAGGGGTCGCAGATACGCAGTATTTT. Amino acids: CASMRTGVADTQYF.

The chain employs TRBV24-1 and TRBJ2-3; D is perhaps TRBD2 (6 bases). Germline-derived CDR1 and CDR2 are KGHDR and SFDVKD. V lost 4 bases and J 0 bases, leaving 13 bases between the germline ends. The CDR3 sequence is 16 residues long. The CDR3 here is CATSEGGGPSTDTQYF. Written as DNA, the CDR3 is TGTGCCACCAGTGAGGGGGGTGGACCTAGCACAGATACGCAGTATTTT.

The chain employs TRBV7-9 and TRBJ1-1, with unresolved D. The CDR3 spans 14 residues. Per germline, CDR1 SEHNR and CDR2 FQNEAQ (reference sequence). The V end lost 5 bases, the J end lost 1 base, and 11 bases lay between the germline ends. As DNA, the CDR3 is TGTGCCAGCAGCCCTCGGACGTGGAACACTGAAGCTTTCTTT. It is translated as CASSPRTWNTEAFF.

V and J are TRBV25-1 and TRBJ2-7; 7 bases are shared with TRBD1. J gave up 4 bases and V 6 bases, and 9 bases lay outside the gene matches. Germline V lookup: CDR1 MGHDK, CDR2 SYGVNS. The CDR3 has 14 amino acids. The CDR3 DNA reads TGTGCCAGCAGAAGGGACAGTGAAAATTACGAGCAGTACTTC. Protein: CASRRDSENYEQYF.

The rearrangement uses TRBV24-1 and TRBJ2-7, with 7 bases matching TRBD1. The J call may be incorrect, as the DNA end agrees better with TRBJ2-5. In germline, CDR1 is KGHDR, CDR2 SFDVKD. There are 15 residues in the CDR3. CDR3: CATSDRRGGRETQYF. DNA for the CDR3: TGTGCCACCAGTGACCGAAGAGGGGGCAGGGAGACCCAGTACTTC.

This clonotype has just one count. The chain recombines TRBV5-4 with TRBJ2-6; weak D call: TRBD1 (6 bases). The germline CDR1 and CDR2 sequences are SGHNT and YYREEE (reference sequence). Trimming removed 6 bases at V and 8 bases at J, with 15 bases between. This CDR3 spans 14 amino acids. The CDR3 loop is CASNINRGTNVLTF. The CDR3 region has the DNA TGTGCCAGCAACATAAATAGGGGGACCAACGTCCTGACTTTC.

The V gene is TRBV11-2, the J gene TRBJ2-3, with D unresolved. The length of the CDR3 is 14 residues. The V gene lost 3 bases and the J gene lost 6 bases, with 13 bases spanning the gap. CDR1 and CDR2 (germline): SGHAT, FQNNGV. The CDR3 here is CASSFLSARDTQYF. The DNA of the CDR3 is TGTGCCAGCAGCTTCTTATCTGCGCGGGATACGCAGTATTTT.

In its sample, this clonotype was seen once. The genes are TRBV3-1 and TRBJ2-5; 10 positions agree with TRBD2. After removal of 3 bases from V and 5 bases from J, the junction contained 12 bases not matched to a gene. Germline assignment: CDR1 LGHDT and CDR2 YNNKEL (reference sequence). CDR3 length: 17 amino acids. The CDR3, as DNA: TGTGCCAGCAGCCAGTATCGTTTAGCGGGGGGCGGGGAGACCCAGTACTTC. Its protein product is CASSQYRLAGGGETQYF.